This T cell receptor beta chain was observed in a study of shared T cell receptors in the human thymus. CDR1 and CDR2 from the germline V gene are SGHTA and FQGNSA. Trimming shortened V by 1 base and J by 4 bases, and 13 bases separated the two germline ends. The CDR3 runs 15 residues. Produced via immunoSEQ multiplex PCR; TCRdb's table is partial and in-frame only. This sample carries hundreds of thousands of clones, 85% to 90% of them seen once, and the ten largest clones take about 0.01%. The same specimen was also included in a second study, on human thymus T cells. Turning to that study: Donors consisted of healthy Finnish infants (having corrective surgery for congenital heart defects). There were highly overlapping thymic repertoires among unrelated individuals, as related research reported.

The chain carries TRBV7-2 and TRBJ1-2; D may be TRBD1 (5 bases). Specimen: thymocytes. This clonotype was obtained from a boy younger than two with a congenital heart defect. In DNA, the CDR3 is TGTGCCAGCAGCTTAGGGCAGGGACTTGCCTATGGCTACACCTTC. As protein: CASSLGQGLAYGYTF. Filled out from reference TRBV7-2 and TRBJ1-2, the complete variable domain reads GAGVSQSPSNKVTEKGKDVELRCDPISGHTALYWYRQSLGQGLEFLIYFQGNSAPDKSGLPSDRFSAERTGGSVSTLTIQRTQQEDSAVYLCASSLGQGLAYGYTFGSGTRLTVV.